These 2 T cell receptor beta chains share one sample of origin, sequenced in a study of identifying expanded T cells in peripheral blood. Profiled with immunoSEQ multiplex PCR; TCRdb holds only in-frame clones, not every one. Of some 100,000 clones listed, roughly 90% were seen once; the top ten hold just under 8.5%. Sequenced sample: blood. The receptors derive from a person aged 18 to 75 in good health.

The CDR3 DNA follows: TGTGCCAGCAGTTTCCGAGAAAGCAATCAGCCCCAGCATTTT. Translating gives CASSFRESNQPQHF. The V gene is TRBV27, the J gene TRBJ1-5; D is unclear. The CDR3 is made up of 14 amino acids. Trimming cost V 3 bases and J 1 base, with 7 bases left between them. Germline V lookup: CDR1 MNHEY, CDR2 SMNVEV (reference sequence).

The chain carries TRBV9 and TRBJ1-2, with D hard to call. The CDR3 spans 11 residues. The germline V gene has CDR1 SGDLS and CDR2 YYNGEE. Deletions cut 3 bases from V and 14 bases from J, with 14 bases between. The CDR3 sequence: CASSEVVNVTF. DNA for the CDR3: TGTGCCAGCAGCGAAGTAGTGAACGTGACCTTC.